This T cell receptor beta chain derives from a study of cytomegalovirus exposure and HLA in healthy donors. Concerning this clone: Other nucleotide sequences in the sample specify the same CDR3.

Use of 60 Vbeta and 13 Jbeta primers characterized the PCR. Repertoires were generated with immunoSEQ multiplex PCR, while TCRdb's copy carries only in-frame clones and drops some. The table lists some 190,000 clones, more than 75% of them singletons. There are 10 residues in the CDR3. Trimming removed 5 bases at V and 3 bases at J, with 2 bases between. Germline assignment: CDR1 MDHEN and CDR2 SYDVKM. The chain has TRBV28 and TRBJ2-7, with unresolved D. Sequencing used PBMCs. The receptor was derived from a woman aged 25 to 39 in good health and CMV-seropositive. CDR3 sequence: CASSHYEQYF. The CDR3 DNA follows: TGTGCCAGCAGTCACTACGAGCAGTACTTC. Full variable domain (missing parts from reference TRBV28 and TRBJ2-7): DVKVTQSSRYLVKRTGEKVFLECVQDMDHENMFWYRQDPGLGLRLIYFSYDVKMKEKGDIPEGYSVSREKKERFSLILESASTNQTSMYLCASSHYEQYFGPGTRLTVT.